A single T cell receptor (beta chain) is shown here with its context. As yet, its antigen is unknown. Molecules of cDNA were individually given unique molecular identifiers that were attached to them. TCRdb re-analysed the 5' RACE reads in MiXCR, keeping a single row per CDR3 protein. The sample lists 65,000 to 95,000 distinct CDR3 sequences, more than 7.5% occurring once. This entry is derived from a study of early T cells in non-severe SARS-CoV-2 infection. Study-wide results and limits: Matches to VDJdb favored anti-spike CD8 responses and missed private and CD4 specificities.

The germline V gene has CDR1 MNHNS and CDR2 SASEGT. The CDR3 totals 15 residues. Trimming removed 6 bases from V and 5 bases from J; junction bases left unmatched: 7. This chain uses TRBV6-1 with TRBJ2-7, with 13 bases fitting TRBD2. The source is an adult who was a healthcare worker with PCR-confirmed SARS-CoV-2 infection or an uninfected control (not recorded which). Sequenced material: whole blood. In DNA, the CDR3 is TGTGCCAGCAGGTTACTAGCGGGAGGGGTCCACGAGCAGTACTTC. It yields the protein CASRLLAGGVHEQYF.